This TCR beta chain was profiled in a study of blood T cell repertoires in COVID-19 (dated by TCRdb to between 2020 and 2021). A note on the overall study: The collaborator samples originated in the United States, Italy and Spain and spanned the acute and convalescent phases of COVID-19. The material from the prospective study consisted of cDNA or gDNA derived from T cells, B-cell-depleted T cells, or PBMCs. The dataset comprised deeply sampled blood TCRbeta repertoires from subjects exposed to, actively infected with, or recovered from COVID-19. A freely available public database, intended as a resource for researchers studying the immune response to SARS-CoV-2, is where the repertoires were released. The samples were drawn from the first 160 participants of the ongoing ImmuneRACE study and from under 1,500 subjects provided by 6 global collaborators. A de-identified subject ID, COVID-19 status, age in years and sex were almost always included in the sample metadata. HLA class I and class II types, where available, came from metadata supplied by the sample provider rather than from assay-based typing. The paper as a whole reports these results and caveats: The quantity of clinical and demographic metadata differed by source and by participant and was supplied without curation.

TCRbeta CDR3 regions were amplified from genomic DNA using the immunoSEQ Assay, a bias-controlled multiplex PCR. On the study's bioinformatics: Within the assay, amplification of reference gene primers was used to estimate how many nucleated cells each sample contained. To quantify the absolute abundance of each unique TCRbeta CDR3 rearrangement, sequence reads were collapsed and filtered. For each sample, productive Simpson clonality was calculated by taking the square root of Simpson's diversity index across productive rearrangements. TCRdb re-hosts the immuneACCESS table, in-frame sequences only. Its copies lack some clones; in the studies checked, an unresolved V gene accounts for under half of them, and the cause for the rest is not known. From that table come the V and J calls and clone size; the DNA was used to work out D and trimming. The sample contains around 110,000 clones, less than 90% of them found a single time. Of the sample, approximately 2.3% is held by the ten largest clones.

Looking up the germline V gene (reference sequence) yields CDR1 LNHDA and CDR2 SQIVND. V loses 5 bases at its end and J loses 7 bases; junction bases beyond the gene matches: 10. The CDR3 covers 14 residues, taking in both the cysteine and the phenylalanine. Only the CDR3 DNA stays, 42 bases, in frame from base 1. Each collaborating institution followed its own protocols to collect whole blood in K2EDTA tubes. For TCRbeta analysis, collaborators shipped samples in one of three forms: frozen whole blood, isolated PBMCs, or DNA extracted from either of those sample types. This clone was detected only a few times. Its antigen has not been determined. Base-call qualities are not available, and no considerably larger clone is one nucleotide away.

Here the chain combines TRBV19 and TRBJ1-2; 7 of the junction bases match TRBD1. This TCR derives from a man aged 25-45 years with acute or convalescent COVID-19. The sample consisted of peripheral blood. The nucleotides read TGTGCCAGTAGTTTCACGACAGGGAAAGGTGGCTACACCTTC. Its protein product is CASSFTTGKGGYTF.